This T cell receptor beta chain was recovered during a study of T cell changes during pregnancy in multiple sclerosis. This clone was counted a single time. Germline V lookup: CDR1 SGHTS, CDR2 YDEGEE. The V and J ends lost 4 bases and 4 bases respectively, with 11 bases between them. The CDR3 sequence is 13 residues long. The protocol was immunoSEQ multiplex PCR, while the TCRdb copy is restricted to in-frame clones and leaves out a portion. The sample has 83,000 or so clones; approximately 95% are singletons. The origin of this receptor is a female donor in good health, enrolled as a control in a pregnancy study. Sequences were derived from peripheral blood, sampled after pregnancy. V is TRBV5-8 and J is TRBJ2-5; D is possibly TRBD1 (6 bases). For the CDR3, the DNA is TGTGCCAGCAGCAGGGGGACAACAGAGACCCAGTACTTC. Its translation: CASSRGTTETQYF.